A selection of T cell receptor beta chains follows, all from one sample in a study of T cell responses to AZD1222 COVID-19 vaccine. Clones were sequenced by immunoSEQ multiplex PCR, and TCRdb holds only the in-frame ones, with some missing. The sample yields 110,000 to 150,000 clones, about 93% seen once. The specimen comprised peripheral blood, sampled on day 0 of AZD1222 vaccination. These receptors were taken from an adult in good health. CDR3s leave out the opening cysteine and the closing phenylalanine or tryptophan.

v_call,j_call,cdr3_aa
TRBV28,TRBJ1-2,ASSGYNYGYT
TRBV6-5,TRBJ1-2,ASSLQGRDGYT
TRBV19,TRBJ1-4,ASSIKGSGFNEKLF
TRBV19,TRBJ1-5,ASSALSGSNQPQH
TRBV7-9,TRBJ2-7,ASSRSGQAYSYEQY
TRBV7-9,TRBJ1-6,ASSLHGQGSPLH
TRBV28,TRBJ1-4,ASSGVSTSQINEKLF
TRBV5-6,TRBJ1-2,ASSPPDRGYGYT
TRBV12-5,TRBJ2-7,ASGQSGRRYEQY
TRBV15,TRBJ1-3,ATSRRQGSGNTIY
TRBV27,TRBJ1-1,ASSLWVTGGDTEAF
TRBV27,TRBJ2-7,AILPYEQY
TRBV6-1,TRBJ1-2,ASSPRQGYYGYT
TRBV27,TRBJ2-3,ASSFGGSTDTQY
TRBV14,TRBJ1-2,ASSQDTTGYGYT
TRBV7-2,TRBJ2-1,ASSFRQGYNEQF
TRBV5-4,TRBJ1-3,ASSLQGAIGNTIY
TRBV19,TRBJ2-5,ASRLQGLGETQY
TRBV2,TRBJ2-7,ASSVDFPYEQY
TRBV7-2,TRBJ2-7,ASSPAGSAAEQY
TRBV27,TRBJ2-1,ASSWTSGRGNEQF
TRBV20-1,TRBJ2-3,SASRSVTDTQY
TRBV24-1,TRBJ2-1,ATSESTSGYNEQF
TRBV6-6,TRBJ1-6,ASSHRGRDSPLH
TRBV5-4,TRBJ1-6,ASSPETANSPLH